This passage covers 23 T cell receptor beta chains from one sample sequenced in a study of blood T cell repertoires in COVID-19. Profiling relied on immunoSEQ multiplex PCR, and the TCRdb table lists in-frame clones only, not all of them. The data show approximately 61,000 clones, roughly 80% seen once. Sequencing input: peripheral blood. These receptors originate from a man of 80 years or more with active or convalescent COVID-19.

V and J are TRBV3-1 (or the pseudogene TRBV3-2) and TRBJ2-3, with 9 bases lining up with TRBD2. J was trimmed by 3 bases and V by 4 bases; bases with no gene match: 2. Germline V CDR1 and CDR2: LGHDT, YNNKEL (reference sequence). This CDR3 comprises 14 residues. In DNA form, the CDR3 reads TGTGCCAGCAGCCCGGGACTAGCAACAGATACGCAGTATTTT. Residues: CASSPGLATDTQYF.

The table lists this clone with a count of one. This CDR3 is CASSGTGPGYNQPQHF. CDR3 DNA sequence: TGTGCCAGCAGTGGGACAGGGCCAGGGTACAATCAGCCCCAGCATTTT. This rearrangement joins TRBV27 to TRBJ1-5; 9 nucleotides agree with TRBD1. Unmatched junction bases numbered 8, after V lost 5 bases and J lost 3 bases. Looked up from germline, CDR1 is MNHEY and CDR2 is SMNVEV (reference sequence). The CDR3 sequence is 16 residues long.

V gene TRBV6-5 combines with J gene TRBJ2-3; D call uncertain. CDR3 length: 13 amino acids. Trimming pared 7 bases from V and 1 base from J, leaving 9 bases between. Germline V CDR1 and CDR2: MNHEY, SVGAGI. CDR3 sequence (DNA): TGTGCCAGCAACGATCGAGGCACAGATACGCAGTATTTT. Its translation is CASNDRGTDTQYF.

This chain links TRBV11-2 with TRBJ1-2; the D gene is possibly TRBD1 (5 bases). The CDR3 consists of 16 residues. V dropped 5 bases and J dropped 4 bases, with 20 bases sitting between them. Germline CDR1 SGHAT, CDR2 FQNNGV. This chain's CDR3 is CASSPGGTGIPYGYTF. CDR3 DNA: TGTGCCAGCAGCCCAGGAGGGACCGGGATCCCCTATGGCTACACCTTC. Together with reference TRBV11-2 and TRBJ1-2, the CDR3 gives the full variable domain: EAGVAQSPRYKIIEKRQSVAFWCNPISGHATLYWYQQILGQGPKLLIQFQNNGVVDDSQLPKDRFSAERLKGVDSTLKIQPAKLEDSAVYLCASSPGGTGIPYGYTFGSGTRLTVV.

The chain has TRBV10-1 and TRBJ1-1, with unresolved D. The CDR3 has 17 residues. Deletions cut 3 bases from V and 0 bases from J, with 17 bases between. The V gene's germline CDR1 is WNHNN and CDR2 SYGVQD (reference sequence). In DNA, the CDR3 is TGCGCCAGCAGTGAACCGGGTAACAAGAAAGTGAACACTGAAGCTTTCTTT. It codes for CASSEPGNKKVNTEAFF.

This clone was detected once. The gene calls are TRBV27 and TRBJ1-5; the D gene is possibly TRBD1 (5 bases). The CDR3 runs 13 residues. In germline, CDR1 is MNHEY, CDR2 SMNVEV (reference sequence). V lost 5 bases and J lost 7, with 12 bases in between. CDR3 in DNA: TGTGCCAGCAGTCGGGGGGTTGGGCAGCCCCAGCATTTT. Protein sequence: CASSRGVGQPQHF.

Here the CDR3 DNA reads TGTGCCAGCAGCGTTTCCCTAGGGGTTGGGGCCAATGAGCAGTTCTTC. This encodes CASSVSLGVGANEQFF. The rearrangement joins TRBV9 to TRBJ2-1, with a possible D match to TRBD1 (5 bases). V was clipped by 2 bases and J by 6 bases, with 18 bases between them. The CDR3 is made up of 16 amino acids. Germline values: CDR1 SGDLS, CDR2 YYNGEE. The full variable domain, its missing parts supplied by reference TRBV9 and TRBJ2-1, is DSGVTQTPKHLITATGQRVTLRCSPRSGDLSVYWYQQSLDQGLQFLIQYYNGEERAKGNILERFSAQQFPDLHSELNLSSLELGDSALYFCASSVSLGVGANEQFFGPGTRLTVL.

The chain links TRBV10-3 to TRBJ2-1, with D maybe TRBD1 (5 bases). This CDR3 comprises 12 residues. Between the trimmed V and J ends, which lost 10 bases and 6 bases, there was a span of 13 bases. Germline V CDR1 and CDR2: ENHRY, SYGVKD. The CDR3 sequence: CATYTGVNEQFF. CDR3 coding DNA: TGTGCCACCTACACAGGCGTCAATGAGCAGTTCTTC.

V gene TRBV4-3 combines with J gene TRBJ1-2, with D tentatively TRBD1 (6 bases). Trimming shortened V by 4 bases and J by 4 bases, and 16 bases separated the two germline ends. This CDR3 region has 15 residues. Germline V gene lookup returns CDR1 LGHNA and CDR2 YSLEER. CDR3 sequence reads: CASSPNNRDTYGYTF. The CDR3 region has the DNA TGCGCCAGCAGCCCAAACAACCGGGACACCTATGGCTACACCTTC.

The chain joins TRBV24-1 to TRBJ2-5; D is unclear. This CDR3 contains 14 residues. V lost 3 bases, J lost 1 base, and 8 bases lay in between. Germline CDR1 reads KGHDR; CDR2 reads SFDVKD. The CDR3 DNA follows: TGTGCCACCAGTGATGGTAGATTCCAAGAGACCCAGTACTTC. Translated: CATSDGRFQETQYF.

CDR3: CASSWDIFEQYF. The CDR3 DNA reads as TGTGCCAGCAGTTGGGACATTTTCGAGCAGTACTTC. The rearrangement links TRBV12-3 or TRBV12-4 to TRBJ2-7; possibly TRBD1 for D (6 bases). CDR3 size: 12 residues. V lost 4 bases and J 6 bases, leaving 10 bases between the germline ends.

The V gene is TRBV4-2, the J gene TRBJ2-1; 13 bases are shared with TRBD2. Germline values: CDR1 LGHNA, CDR2 YNFKEQ. Germline trimming cut 3 bases from V and 6 bases from J; bases unmatched to any gene: 5. This CDR3 comprises 16 residues. CDR3 region: CASSQFGTSGTNEQFF. For the CDR3, the DNA is TGTGCCAGCAGCCAGTTCGGGACTAGCGGGACCAATGAGCAGTTCTTC.

This sequence joins TRBV29-1 and TRBJ2-3; 9 nucleotides match TRBD2. Germline assignment: CDR1 SQVTM and CDR2 ANQGSEA. V trimming: 6 bases; J trimming: 2 bases; junction bases outside the gene matches: 12. The CDR3 totals 16 residues. CDR3 DNA: TGCAGCGTGACTCCGGGACTAGCTCGGGACACAGATACGCAGTATTTT. Its translation: CSVTPGLARDTDTQYF.

The CDR3 region has the DNA TGTGCCAGCAGTGCGAGGACTAGCGGGGGGGCCAGGGAGACCCAGTACTTC. It codes for CASSARTSGGARETQYF. The V call is TRBV6-1, the J call TRBJ2-5; the match to TRBD2 covers 15 bases. The CDR3 sequence is 17 residues long. Germline V lookup: CDR1 MNHNS, CDR2 SASEGT. V gave up 4 bases and J gave up 5 bases; unmatched junction bases: 8.

V gene TRBV5-5 combines with J gene TRBJ2-5; 8 bases match TRBD2. Germline V gene data show CDR1 as SGHKS and CDR2 as YYEKEE (reference sequence). The CDR3 length is 15 residues. V was clipped by 6 bases and J by 9 bases; unmatched bases: 16. For the CDR3, the DNA is TGTGCCAGCACCACCCAAGCGGGAGCCCAAGGGGCCCAGTACTTC. Its translation is CASTTQAGAQGAQYF.

The V call is TRBV6-5, the J call TRBJ2-3; 7 positions match TRBD2. The ends lost 6 bases at V and 2 bases at J; junction bases unmatched: 5. This CDR3 has 14 amino acids. CDR1 and CDR2 from the germline V gene are MNHEY and SVGAGI. CDR3 sequence (DNA): TGTGCCAGCAGATGGACTAGAGACACAGATACGCAGTATTTT. It translates to CASRWTRDTDTQYF.

The chain carries TRBV19 and TRBJ2-1, with 7 positions matching TRBD2. V dropped 7 bases and J dropped 5; count of bases not matched to a gene: 14. CDR1 is LNHDA, CDR2 SQIVND, per germline (reference sequence). CDR3 size: 16 residues. CDR3 coding DNA: TGTGCCAGTACCACTTGGGGGGGACCGGGCGACAATGAGCAGTTCTTC. Translated: CASTTWGGPGDNEQFF. The full variable domain, in which reference TRBV19 and TRBJ2-1 provide the parts outside the CDR3, is DGGITQSPKYLFRKEGQNVTLSCEQNLNHDAMYWYRQDPGQGLRLIYYSQIVNDFQKGDIAEGYSVSREKKESFPLTVTSAQKNPTAFYLCASTTWGGPGDNEQFFGPGTRLTVL.

In its sample, this clone was seen once. V and J are TRBV19 and TRBJ2-1; tentatively, D is TRBD2 (6 bases). The V end lost 6 bases, the J end lost 8 bases, and 14 bases lay between the germline ends. Germline assignment: CDR1 LNHDA and CDR2 SQIVND (reference sequence). This CDR3 has 13 amino acids. The CDR3 is CASSPTRGHEQFF. The CDR3 DNA reads TGTGCCAGTAGCCCGACTAGGGGCCATGAGCAGTTCTTC.

The V and J genes are TRBV6-5 and TRBJ1-1; D not resolved. Between the trimmed V and J ends, which lost 6 bases and 2 bases, there was a span of 13 bases. The CDR3 extends over 14 amino acids. Germline-derived CDR1 and CDR2 are MNHEY and SVGAGI. CDR3 sequence reads: CASRTEAGNTEAFF. CDR3 sequence (DNA): TGTGCCAGCAGAACTGAGGCCGGCAACACTGAAGCTTTCTTT.

The V call is TRBV5-6, the J call TRBJ2-1, with 11 bases identical to TRBD2. CDR3 size: 17 residues. CDR1 SGHDT and CDR2 YYEEEE come from the germline V gene. The V segment lost 2 bases and the J segment 0 bases; nucleotides outside the gene matches: 4. CDR3 loop: CASSFSGGAFSYNEQFF. CDR3 coding DNA: TGTGCCAGCAGCTTTAGCGGGGGGGCTTTCTCCTACAATGAGCAGTTCTTC. Together with reference TRBV5-6 and TRBJ2-1, the CDR3 gives the full variable domain: DAGVTQSPTHLIKTRGQQVTLRCSPKSGHDTVSWYQQALGQGPQFIFQYYEEEERQRGNFPDRFSGHQFPNYSSELNVNALLLGDSALYLCASSFSGGAFSYNEQFFGPGTRLTVL.

V is TRBV2 and J is TRBJ2-3; D ambiguous. V was trimmed by 5 bases and J by 0 bases, leaving 12 bases between them. The CDR3 loop spans 15 amino acids. Germline V lookup: CDR1 SNHLY, CDR2 FYNNEI. The chain's CDR3 is CASSQEHLSTDTQYF. In DNA form, the CDR3 reads TGTGCCAGCAGTCAGGAACACTTAAGCACAGATACGCAGTATTTT.

The chain employs TRBV28 and TRBJ2-7; 12 positions agree with TRBD1. V dropped 5 bases and J dropped 4; count of bases not matched to a gene: 6. Germline V CDR1 and CDR2: MDHEN, SYDVKM. The CDR3 is made up of 15 amino acids. The CDR3 coding sequence is TGTGCCAGCAGTAAACCGGGACAGGGGGCGTACGAGCAGTACTTC. This translates into CASSKPGQGAYEQYF. Full variable domain (missing parts from reference TRBV28 and TRBJ2-7): DVKVTQSSRYLVKRTGEKVFLECVQDMDHENMFWYRQDPGLGLRLIYFSYDVKMKEKGDIPEGYSVSREKKERFSLILESASTNQTSMYLCASSKPGQGAYEQYFGPGTRLTVT.

The rearrangement uses TRBV3-1 (or the pseudogene TRBV3-2) and TRBJ2-7; possible D gene TRBD2, 5 bases. Trimming removed 0 bases at V and 1 base at J, with 13 bases between. In germline, CDR1 is LGHDT, CDR2 YNNKEL (reference sequence). The CDR3 length is 16 residues. The CDR3 sequence is CASSQDRAGWSYEQYF. CDR3 in DNA: TGTGCCAGCAGCCAAGATCGGGCGGGCTGGTCCTACGAGCAGTACTTC.